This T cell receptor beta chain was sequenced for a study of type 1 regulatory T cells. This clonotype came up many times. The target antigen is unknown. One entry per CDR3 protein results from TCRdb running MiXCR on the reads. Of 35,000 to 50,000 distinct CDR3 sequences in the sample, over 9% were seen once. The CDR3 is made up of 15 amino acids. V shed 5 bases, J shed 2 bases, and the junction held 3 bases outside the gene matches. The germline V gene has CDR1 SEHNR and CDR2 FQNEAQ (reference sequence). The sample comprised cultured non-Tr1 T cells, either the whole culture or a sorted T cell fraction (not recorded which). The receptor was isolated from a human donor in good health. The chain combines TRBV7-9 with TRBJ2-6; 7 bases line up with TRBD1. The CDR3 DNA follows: TGTGCCAGCAGCGCCGGGACAGCTGGGGCCAACGTCCTGACTTTC. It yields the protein CASSAGTAGANVLTF.